Each of the 23 T cell receptor beta chains below was sequenced from the same sample in a study of blood T cell repertoires in COVID-19. Profiling relied on immunoSEQ multiplex PCR, and the TCRdb table lists in-frame clones only, not all of them. Counted here are approximately 220,000 clones, roughly 89% occurring once; the ten biggest clones make up 6.8%. Sequencing was performed on PBMCs or T cells enriched from blood (not recorded which). These receptors were obtained from a woman aged 40 to 50 who had recovered from COVID-19.

V and J are TRBV5-6 and TRBJ1-5; TRBD1 aligns across 10 bases. This CDR3 is 14 amino acids long. Germline V gene lookup returns CDR1 SGHDT and CDR2 YYEEEE. The J segment lost 7 bases and the V segment lost 4 bases, leaving 5 bases of the junction unmatched. The CDR3 DNA follows: TGTGCCAGCAGCCGCGGGACAGGGGAACAGCCCCAGCATTTT. It encodes CASSRGTGEQPQHF.

The genes are TRBV28 and TRBJ1-1, with D possibly matching TRBD1 (5 bases). CDR1 MDHEN and CDR2 SYDVKM come from the germline V gene. The CDR3 consists of 13 residues. The V end lost 6 bases, the J end lost 1 base, and 9 bases lay between the germline ends. The CDR3 sequence is CASRGPRNTEAFF. DNA for the CDR3: TGTGCCAGCAGGGGGCCGAGGAACACTGAAGCTTTCTTT.

The chain recombines TRBV24-1 with TRBJ2-1, with TRBD2 matching 8 bases. The CDR3 loop spans 18 amino acids. Per germline, CDR1 KGHDR and CDR2 SFDVKD. V lost 3 bases to trimming and J lost 8 bases; unmatched junction nucleotides: 17. The CDR3 nucleotides are TGTGCCACCAGTGATGCCATTAGGGGTAGCGGGAACACGGATGAGCAGTTCTTC. Amino acid sequence: CATSDAIRGSGNTDEQFF.

As concerns this clone: The junction departs from the called germline gene at one end, perhaps through a read error. The chain has TRBV9 and TRBJ2-4, with 8 positions matching TRBD2. Germline-derived CDR1 and CDR2 are SGDLS and YYNGEE. CDR3 length: 16 residues. CDR3 amino acids: CASRVEAGAHKNIQYF. DNA for the CDR3: TGTGCCAGCAGAGTAGAAGCGGGGGCACATAAAAACATTCAGTACTTC.

The chain combines TRBV10-3 with TRBJ1-1; D is unclear. The CDR3 has 14 residues. V dropped 6 bases and J dropped 1 base, with 12 bases sitting between them. Germline lookup yields CDR1 ENHRY and CDR2 SYGVKD. CDR3 loop: CAIRSEYGNTEAFF. CDR3 coding DNA: TGTGCCATCAGGAGCGAGTACGGGAACACTGAAGCTTTCTTT.

The chain employs TRBV7-9 and TRBJ1-5; tentatively, D is TRBD1 (6 bases). Trimming shortened V by 5 bases and J by 4 bases, and 12 bases separated the two germline ends. The CDR3 is 14 residues long. Germline V gene data show CDR1 as SEHNR and CDR2 as FQNEAQ (reference sequence). The CDR3: CASSPGQINQPQHF. DNA for the CDR3: TGTGCCAGCAGCCCCGGACAGATAAATCAGCCCCAGCATTTT.

V usage is TRBV28 and J usage is TRBJ2-7, with 10 bases that match TRBD2. V lost 5 bases, J lost 2 bases, and 3 bases stayed unmatched. This CDR3 is built from 14 residues. From germline, CDR1 is MDHEN and CDR2 SYDVKM. The CDR3 here is CASSQSGRAYEQYF. The CDR3 DNA reads as TGTGCCAGCAGTCAGAGCGGGAGGGCCTACGAGCAGTACTTC.

This clone was detected only once. The chain recombines TRBV10-3 with TRBJ2-3; 7 positions agree with TRBD2. The CDR3 runs 14 residues. Germline V lookup: CDR1 ENHRY, CDR2 SYGVKD. After removal of 9 bases from V and 0 bases from J, the junction contained 6 bases not matched to a gene. CDR3 region: CAIGPSGSTDTQYF. CDR3 DNA sequence: TGTGCCATAGGCCCTAGCGGTAGCACAGATACGCAGTATTTT.

V gene TRBV15 combines with J gene TRBJ2-1; 11 bases match TRBD2. J was trimmed by 1 base and V by 3 bases; bases with no gene match: 8. The CDR3 sequence is 18 residues long. Germline V CDR1 and CDR2: LNHNV, YYDKDF (reference sequence). CDR3 sequence: CATSSRLLAGGSYNEQFF. In DNA form, the CDR3 reads TGTGCCACCAGCAGCCGCCTCCTAGCGGGAGGATCCTACAATGAGCAGTTCTTC.

The chain carries TRBV19 and TRBJ1-2; 7 nucleotides match TRBD1. V lost 6 bases to trimming and J lost 7 bases; unmatched junction nucleotides: 11. This CDR3 is built from 14 residues. Per germline, CDR1 LNHDA and CDR2 SQIVND (reference sequence). The CDR3 loop reads CASREDRVNGGYTF. The CDR3 DNA reads TGTGCCAGTAGGGAAGACAGGGTTAATGGTGGCTACACCTTC.

The J gene is TRBJ2-5, the V gene TRBV7-2, with TRBD2 matching 10 bases. The CDR3 runs to 15 residues. Germline assignment: CDR1 SGHTA and CDR2 FQGNSA. The junction had 5 bases not matched to a gene; V was cut back by 1 base and J by 6 bases. CDR3 in amino acids: CASSLEASGSQTQYF. Here the CDR3 DNA reads TGTGCCAGCAGCTTAGAAGCTAGCGGGAGTCAGACCCAGTACTTC.

J is TRBJ2-1 and V is TRBV7-9; the D is unclear. Germline CDR1 SEHNR, CDR2 FQNEAQ (reference sequence). The CDR3 totals 14 residues. V lost 1 base and J lost 3, with 7 bases in between. CDR3 sequence (DNA): TGTGCCAGCAGCTTAGATGGAGTCTACAATGAGCAGTTCTTC. Protein product: CASSLDGVYNEQFF.

This sequence joins TRBV6-2 or TRBV6-3 and TRBJ2-5, with D uncertain. Germline V gene lookup returns CDR1 MNHEY and CDR2 SVGEGT. Trimming left V 4 bases short and J 8 bases short, with 8 bases between. This CDR3 region has 11 residues. Here the CDR3 reads CASSSDITQYF. The CDR3 bases are TGTGCCAGCAGTTCAGACATAACCCAGTACTTC.

V usage is TRBV10-1 and J usage is TRBJ1-1; possibly TRBD1 for D (5 bases). Per germline, CDR1 WNHNN and CDR2 SYGVQD (reference sequence). Trimming took off 7 bases at V and 0 bases at J, with 12 bases between the two ends. The CDR3 runs 14 residues. CDR3: CASTGEGMNTEAFF. The CDR3 DNA reads TGCGCCAGCACGGGGGAGGGGATGAACACTGAAGCTTTCTTT.

The chain carries TRBV30 and TRBJ2-1, with TRBD2 matching over 7 bases. The CDR3 runs 11 residues. J gave up 14 bases and V 1 base, and 5 bases lay outside the gene matches. Looked up from germline, CDR1 is GTSNPN and CDR2 is SVGIG (reference sequence). CDR3 sequence: CAWSGKGREFF. The CDR3 DNA is TGTGCCTGGAGTGGAAAAGGGAGGGAGTTCTTC.

The chain has TRBV28 and TRBJ2-3; TRBD1 agrees at 11 bases. With 11 bases clipped from V and 3 bases from J, the junction kept 4 bases outside the gene matches. Germline lookup yields CDR1 MDHEN and CDR2 SYDVKM. The CDR3 is made up of 13 amino acids. CDR3 residues: CASRDRGTDTQYF. In DNA form, the CDR3 reads TGTGCCTCCCGGGACAGGGGGACAGATACGCAGTATTTT.

The chain carries TRBV15 and TRBJ1-1, with 7 bases aligning to TRBD1. Trimming took 4 bases from V and 7 from J; bases not matched to a gene: 9. Germline assignment: CDR1 LNHNV and CDR2 YYDKDF (reference sequence). The CDR3 is 14 amino acids. This chain's CDR3 is CATSTDREVDEAFF. CDR3 sequence (DNA): TGTGCCACCAGCACAGACAGGGAAGTAGATGAAGCTTTCTTT.

The chain employs TRBV15 and TRBJ2-2; a possible D gene is TRBD1 (5 bases). The CDR3 covers 16 residues. With 1 base removed from V and 3 bases from J, the gap between germline ends came to 12 bases. CDR1 is LNHNV and CDR2 is YYDKDF in the germline V gene (reference sequence). CDR3: CATSRGVGQDTGELFF. The CDR3 coding sequence is TGTGCCACCAGCAGAGGAGTGGGGCAGGACACCGGGGAGCTGTTTTTT.

The gene calls are TRBV24-1 and TRBJ2-7, with 7 bases that match TRBD2. The CDR3 loop spans 12 amino acids. Trimming at V came to 9 bases and at J to 8 bases, leaving 9 bases not matched to a gene. Germline V gene data show CDR1 as KGHDR and CDR2 as SFDVKD. This chain's CDR3 is CATSRVGLKQYF. The CDR3 nucleotides are TGTGCCACCTCCCGAGTGGGACTAAAGCAGTACTTC.

The genes are TRBV9 and TRBJ1-1; D is possibly TRBD1 (5 bases). Germline CDR1 SGDLS, CDR2 YYNGEE. The V gene lost 3 bases and the J gene lost 1 base, with 13 bases spanning the gap. This CDR3 is 15 amino acids long. In DNA, the CDR3 is TGTGCCAGCAGCGCCAAGGGTACAGGGAACACTGAAGCTTTCTTT. As protein: CASSAKGTGNTEAFF. The full variable domain, in which reference TRBV9 and TRBJ1-1 provide the parts outside the CDR3, is DSGVTQTPKHLITATGQRVTLRCSPRSGDLSVYWYQQSLDQGLQFLIQYYNGEERAKGNILERFSAQQFPDLHSELNLSSLELGDSALYFCASSAKGTGNTEAFFGQGTRLTVV.

This chain joins TRBV5-1 and TRBJ2-1; 10 bases line up with TRBD2. V was pared by 3 bases and J by 3 bases, with 3 bases of the junction left unmatched. Germline V CDR1 and CDR2: SGHRS, YFSETQ. This CDR3 is built from 15 residues. The CDR3 reads CASSSLAGDYNEQFF. As DNA, the CDR3 is TGCGCCAGCAGCTCTCTAGCGGGAGACTACAATGAGCAGTTCTTC. Full variable domain (outside the CDR3, taken from reference TRBV5-1 and TRBJ2-1): KAGVTQTPRYLIKTRGQQVTLSCSPISGHRSVSWYQQTPGQGLQFLFEYFSETQRNKGNFPGRFSGRQFSNSRSEMNVSTLELGDSALYLCASSSLAGDYNEQFFGPGTRLTVL.

V usage is TRBV27 and J usage is TRBJ1-6, with 8 bases that match TRBD1. This CDR3 contains 16 residues. With 5 bases clipped from V and 10 bases from J, the junction kept 13 bases outside the gene matches. Germline V lookup: CDR1 MNHEY, CDR2 SMNVEV (reference sequence). The CDR3 sequence is CASSPALPTGASPLHF. The CDR3 nucleotides read TGTGCCAGCAGTCCAGCCCTCCCGACAGGGGCCTCACCCCTCCACTTT.

The V call is TRBV7-9, the J call TRBJ2-2; the match to TRBD1 covers 8 bases. Germline-derived CDR1 and CDR2 are SEHNR and FQNEAQ (reference sequence). This CDR3 comprises 17 residues. Trimming cost V 0 bases and J 4 bases; bases outside gene matches: 7. For the CDR3, the DNA is TGTGCCAGCAGCTTAGCGCGAGGACAGGGAGTCACCGGGGAGCTGTTTTTT. As protein: CASSLARGQGVTGELFF.